This T cell receptor (beta chain) was recorded in a study of CD8+CD57+ T cells in acquired aplastic anemia. Using genomic DNA as the template, TCR beta VDJ and CDR3 profiling was carried out. Using its own MiXCR run on the reads, TCRdb lists one record per CDR3 protein. The data contain roughly 500,000 distinct CDR3 sequences, under 40% of them seen just once; the ten biggest clones take up less than 0.85%. Patients selected for sequencing had displayed CD8+CD57+ cell expansion by flow cytometry. CDR3 length equals 13 residues. Trimming cost V 1 base and J 6 bases, with 7 bases left between them. Germline V lookup: CDR1 LNHNV, CDR2 YYDKDF (reference sequence).

The chain is built from TRBV15 and TRBJ1-5, with D tentatively TRBD1 (5 bases). The sequence was obtained from a human donor with aplastic anemia. The sequenced sample consisted of sorted CD4+, CD8+, or CD8+CD57+ T cells (not recorded which) from PBMCs. In DNA form, the CDR3 reads TGTGCCACCAGCAGAGGGGACCTTCAGCCCCAGCATTTT. As protein: CATSRGDLQPQHF.